Listed below are T cell receptor beta chains from one sample, sequenced in a study of control samples from healthy donors and cancer patients. TCRdb keeps only in-frame clones here, not all; method: immunoSEQ multiplex PCR. This table has around 100,000 clones, over 75% appearing once. The sample taken for sequencing was blood. The receptors were gathered from a woman between 45 and 65 years old in good health. Each CDR3 is given with its conserved first and last residue. The D gene is left open where the match is weak. Rows may omit the clone size; those that give it use once, few, many or a size class.

J,V,D,size,DNA,CDR3
TRBJ2-1,TRBV7-3,TRBD2,-,TGTGCCAGCAGCTTACAAGGTAGCGGGGGGGCCGGTAGTGAGCAGTTCTTC,CASSLQGSGGAGSEQFF
TRBJ1-5,TRBV4-1,TRBD1,once,TGCGCCAGCAGCCAGGGGGGACAGGGGTATCAGCCCCAGCATTTT,CASSQGGQGYQPQHF
TRBJ1-2,TRBV19,-,few,TGTGCCAGTCAGACAGGAACCTATGGCTACACCTTC,CASQTGTYGYTF
TRBJ2-1,TRBV7-9,-,-,TGTGCCAGCAGCTTAGTCGGCGGGGCTAGCTCCTACAATGAGCAGTTCTTC,CASSLVGGASSYNEQFF
TRBJ1-2,TRBV6-5,-,once,TGTGCCAGCAGTTATGGGGAGTTTAGCTATGGCTACACCTTC,CASSYGEFSYGYTF
TRBJ2-7,TRBV6-7,-,-,TGTGCCAGCAGCCCACCGACCGCCGGCTCCTACGAGCAGTACTTC,CASSPPTAGSYEQYF
TRBJ2-2,TRBV3-1/TRBV3-2,-,-,TGTGCCAGCAGCCCCCACATCGATACGAACACCGGGGAGCTGTTTTTT,CASSPHIDTNTGELFF
TRBJ2-7,TRBV18,TRBD1,-,TGTGCCAGCTCACCACCTTTTGCAGGGGGAATCTACGAGCAGTACTTC,CASSPPFAGGIYEQYF
TRBJ1-6,TRBV19,-,-,TGTGCCAGTAGGCTCGACAGTACTAATAATTCACCCCTCCACTTT,CASRLDSTNNSPLHF
TRBJ2-7,TRBV3-1/TRBV3-2,-,-,TGTGCCAGCAGCCAACGTAGGACCGATCCCGACGAGCAGTACTTC,CASSQRRTDPDEQYF
TRBJ2-3,TRBV24-1,-,-,TGTGCCACCAGAGGGGGGACAGATACGCAGTATTTT,CATRGGTDTQYF
TRBJ1-4,TRBV4-1,-,-,TGCGCCAGCAGGTACAGCGCAACTAATGAAAAACTGTTTTTT,CASRYSATNEKLFF
TRBJ2-1,TRBV3-1/TRBV3-2,-,-,TGTGCCAGCAGCCAAGATCGGCAGGGCCCCTACAATGAGCAGTTCTTC,CASSQDRQGPYNEQFF
TRBJ1-1,TRBV30,-,-,TGTGCCTGGAGTGATGTGACCGATGAAGCTTTCTTT,CAWSDVTDEAFF
TRBJ1-1,TRBV24-1,-,few,TGTGCCACCAGGGGGGAGGGATGGACTGAAGCTTTCTTT,CATRGEGWTEAFF
TRBJ1-1,TRBV5-4,TRBD1,-,TGTGCCAGCAGCTTGGCCTTGGGACAGGGGGCCTCTGAAGCTTTCTTT,CASSLALGQGASEAFF
TRBJ2-1,TRBV6-2/TRBV6-3,TRBD2,-,TGTGCCAGCAGCCTACTAAAGCGGGAGTTCTACAATGAGCAGTTCTTC,CASSLLKREFYNEQFF
TRBJ1-2,TRBV19,TRBD1,-,TGTGCCAGTAGTATGCCCGGGACAGGGATCTTC,CASSMPGTGIF
TRBJ2-7,TRBV6-5,-,-,TGTGCCAGCAGGCCCCGGATCTGGGGCGAGCAGTACTTC,CASRPRIWGEQYF
TRBJ2-7,TRBV19,-,-,TGTGCCAGCTTTGGGACAAATTCCGAGCAGTACTTC,CASFGTNSEQYF
TRBJ1-5,TRBV5-6,-,-,TGTGCCAGCAGCTTGGAGGGGAGTGGCAATCAGCCCCAGCATTTT,CASSLEGSGNQPQHF
TRBJ2-3,TRBV24-1,TRBD2,once,TGTGCCACCAGTGATTTGGGAGCGGGGGGGCCGGATACGCAGTATTTT,CATSDLGAGGPDTQYF
TRBJ1-1,TRBV7-2,TRBD1,-,TGTGCCAGCAGCCCCGGGGGGACAGGGCGTACGGCTTTCTTT,CASSPGGTGRTAFF
TRBJ1-1,TRBV4-1,-,-,TGCGCCAGCAGCCAAGACTCGGGGGGGACTGAAGCTTTCTTT,CASSQDSGGTEAFF
TRBJ1-1,TRBV5-1,-,-,TGCGCCAGCAGCTGGGAGACGGGGGGTTTGGTTATGAACACTGAAGCTTTCTTT,CASSWETGGLVMNTEAFF
TRBJ2-4,TRBV7-9,-,once,TGTGCCAGCAGCACGACGGAGTCCAAAAACATTCAGTACTTC,CASSTTESKNIQYF